There are a few counts of the clone carrying this T cell receptor beta chain. TCRdb ran MiXCR on the 5' RACE reads and lists one entry per CDR3 protein. The data hold some 500,000 distinct CDR3 sequences, with approximately 15% observed a single time. This specimen belongs to a study of T cells after yellow fever vaccination. Looking at the study overall: Preparation of fractions with low cell numbers was performed using SMART-Seq v4 Ultra Low Input.

Sequenced here: PBMCs, sampled on the day of the yellow fever booster vaccination. This TCR was sampled from a man aged 25 to 45 who received the YFV17D yellow fever vaccine.

CDR3 sequence reads: CATSDLTGGSYNEQFF. CDR3 sequence (DNA): TGTGCCACCAGTGATCTCACAGGAGGCTCCTACAATGAGCAGTTCTTC. V is TRBV24-1 and J is TRBJ2-1; D assignment may be TRBD1 or TRBD2 (5 bases each). This CDR3 contains 16 residues. In germline, CDR1 is KGHDR, CDR2 SFDVKD. Trimming cost V 3 bases and J 0 bases, with 11 bases left between them.